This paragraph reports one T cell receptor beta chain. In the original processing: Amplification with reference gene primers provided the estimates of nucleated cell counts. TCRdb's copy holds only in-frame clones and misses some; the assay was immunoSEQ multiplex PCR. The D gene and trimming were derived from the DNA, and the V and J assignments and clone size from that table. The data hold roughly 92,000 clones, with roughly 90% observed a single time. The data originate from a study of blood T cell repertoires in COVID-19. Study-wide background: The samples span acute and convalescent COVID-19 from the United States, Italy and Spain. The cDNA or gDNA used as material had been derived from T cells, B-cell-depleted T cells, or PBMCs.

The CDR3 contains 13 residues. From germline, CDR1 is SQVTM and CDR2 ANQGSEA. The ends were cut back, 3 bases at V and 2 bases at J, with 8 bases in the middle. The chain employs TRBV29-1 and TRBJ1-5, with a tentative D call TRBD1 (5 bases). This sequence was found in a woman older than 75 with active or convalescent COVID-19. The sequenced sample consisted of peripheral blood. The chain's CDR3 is CSVDGGGNQPQHF. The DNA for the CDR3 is TGCAGCGTTGATGGGGGGGGCAATCAGCCCCAGCATTTT.